The T cell receptor (beta chain) described here comes from a study of blood T cell repertoires in COVID-19. Participants spanned ages roughly 18 to 90 years and resided in about 24 US areas. Only in-frame clones appear in the TCRdb table, and some are missing; sequencing was by immunoSEQ multiplex PCR. The data contain hundreds of thousands of clones, roughly 87% of them singletons. The CDR3 extends over 16 amino acids. Germline V lookup: CDR1 LGHNA, CDR2 YNFKEQ. Trimming took 0 bases from V and 8 from J; bases not matched to a gene: 3. This receptor was taken from a woman in her late teens or twenties who had recovered from COVID-19. The chain carries TRBV4-2 and TRBJ2-1; TRBD2 aligns across 14 bases. What was sequenced was PBMCs or T cells enriched from blood (not recorded which). For the CDR3, the DNA is TGTGCCAGCAGCCAAGAGGGACTAGCGGGGGTGTATGAGCAGTTCTTC. Protein: CASSQEGLAGVYEQFF.